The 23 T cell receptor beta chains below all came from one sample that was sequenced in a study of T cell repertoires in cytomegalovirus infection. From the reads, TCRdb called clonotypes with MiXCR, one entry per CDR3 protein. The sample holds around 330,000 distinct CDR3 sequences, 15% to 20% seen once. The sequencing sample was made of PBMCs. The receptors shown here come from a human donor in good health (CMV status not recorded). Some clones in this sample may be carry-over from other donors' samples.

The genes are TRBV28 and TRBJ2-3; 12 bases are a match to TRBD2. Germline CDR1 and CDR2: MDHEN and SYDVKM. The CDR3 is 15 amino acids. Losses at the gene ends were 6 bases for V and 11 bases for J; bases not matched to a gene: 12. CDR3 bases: TGTGCCAGCAGCACTTCTAGCGGGGGGGGGGAGGGGCAGTATTTT. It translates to CASSTSSGGGEGQYF.

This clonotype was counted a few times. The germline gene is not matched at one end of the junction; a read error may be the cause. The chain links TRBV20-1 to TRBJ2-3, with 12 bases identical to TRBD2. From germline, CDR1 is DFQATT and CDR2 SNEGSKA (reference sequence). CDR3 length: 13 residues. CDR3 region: CSALAGGTDTQYF. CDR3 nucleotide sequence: TGCAGTGCACTAGCGGGGGGCACGGATACGCAGTATTTT.

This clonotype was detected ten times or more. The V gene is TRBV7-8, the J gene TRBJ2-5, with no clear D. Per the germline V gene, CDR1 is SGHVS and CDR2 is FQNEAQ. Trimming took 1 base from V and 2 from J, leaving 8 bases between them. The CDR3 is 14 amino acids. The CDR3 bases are TGTGCCAGCAGCTTAGTGGCCTCACAAGAGACCCAGTACTTC. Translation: CASSLVASQETQYF. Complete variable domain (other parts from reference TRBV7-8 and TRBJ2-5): GAGVSQSPRYKVAKRGQDVALRCDPISGHVSLFWYQQALGQGPEFLTYFQNEAQLDKSGLPSDRFFAERPEGSVSTLKIQRTQQEDSAVYLCASSLVASQETQYFGPGTRLLVL.

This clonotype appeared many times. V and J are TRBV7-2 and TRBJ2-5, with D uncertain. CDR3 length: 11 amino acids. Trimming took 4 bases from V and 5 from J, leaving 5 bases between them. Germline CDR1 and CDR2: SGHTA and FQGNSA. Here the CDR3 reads CASSSHETQYF. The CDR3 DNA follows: TGTGCCAGCAGCTCCCACGAGACCCAGTACTTC.

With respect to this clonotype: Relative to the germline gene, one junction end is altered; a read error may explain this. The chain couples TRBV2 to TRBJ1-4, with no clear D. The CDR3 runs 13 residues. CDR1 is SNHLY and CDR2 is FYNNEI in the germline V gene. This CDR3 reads CASSAVLSRKLLF. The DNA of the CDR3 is TGTGCCAGCAGCGCCGTACTTTCGCGAAAACTGCTTTTT.

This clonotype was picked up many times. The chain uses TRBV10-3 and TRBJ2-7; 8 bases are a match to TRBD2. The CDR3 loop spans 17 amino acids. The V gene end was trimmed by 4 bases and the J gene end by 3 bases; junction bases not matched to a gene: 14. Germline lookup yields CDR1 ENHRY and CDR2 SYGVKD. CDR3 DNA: TGTGCCATCAGTGCCCTGGGCGGTAGCGGGGAACTCTACGAGCAGTACTTC. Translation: CAISALGGSGELYEQYF.

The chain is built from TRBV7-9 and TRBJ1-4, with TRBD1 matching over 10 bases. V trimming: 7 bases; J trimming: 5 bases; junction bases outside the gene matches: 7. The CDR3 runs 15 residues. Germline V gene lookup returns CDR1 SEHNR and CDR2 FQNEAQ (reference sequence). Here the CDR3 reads CASTEGGQGNEKLFF. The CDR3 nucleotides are TGTGCCAGCACCGAGGGGGGACAGGGGAATGAAAAACTGTTTTTT.

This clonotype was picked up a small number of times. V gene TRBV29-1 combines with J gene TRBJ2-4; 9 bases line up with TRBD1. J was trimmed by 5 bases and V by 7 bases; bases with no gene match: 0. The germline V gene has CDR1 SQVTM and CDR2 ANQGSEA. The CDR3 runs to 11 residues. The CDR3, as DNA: TGCAGCGGACAGGGGGAAAACATTCAGTACTTC. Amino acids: CSGQGENIQYF.

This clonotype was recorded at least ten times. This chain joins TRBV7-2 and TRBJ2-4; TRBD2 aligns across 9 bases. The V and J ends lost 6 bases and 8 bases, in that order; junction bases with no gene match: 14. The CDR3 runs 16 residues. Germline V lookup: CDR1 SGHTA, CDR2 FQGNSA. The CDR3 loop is CASSLAGGGGVDIQYF. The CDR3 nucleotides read TGTGCCAGCAGTCTGGCGGGAGGGGGTGGGGTTGACATTCAGTACTTC.

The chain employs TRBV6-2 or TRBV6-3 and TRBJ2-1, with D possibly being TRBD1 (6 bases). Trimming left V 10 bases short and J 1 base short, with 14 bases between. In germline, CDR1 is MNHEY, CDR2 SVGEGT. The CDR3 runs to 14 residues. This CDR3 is CATRAGESYNEQFF. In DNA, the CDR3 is TGTGCCACACGAGCAGGGGAATCCTACAATGAGCAGTTCTTC.

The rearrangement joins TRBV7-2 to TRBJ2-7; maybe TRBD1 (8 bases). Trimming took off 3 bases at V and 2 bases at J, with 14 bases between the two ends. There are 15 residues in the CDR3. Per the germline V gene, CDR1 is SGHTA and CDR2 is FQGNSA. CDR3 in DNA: TGTGCCAGCAGCTTTAACAGGGGGGGAACCTACGAGCAGTACTTC. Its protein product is CASSFNRGGTYEQYF.

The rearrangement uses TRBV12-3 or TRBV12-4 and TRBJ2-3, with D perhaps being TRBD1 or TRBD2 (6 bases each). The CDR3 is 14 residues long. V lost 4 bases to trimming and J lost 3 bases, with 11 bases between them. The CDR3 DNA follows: TGTGCCAGCAGTTCGTGGGGGGCGACAGATACGCAGTATTTT. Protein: CASSSWGATDTQYF.

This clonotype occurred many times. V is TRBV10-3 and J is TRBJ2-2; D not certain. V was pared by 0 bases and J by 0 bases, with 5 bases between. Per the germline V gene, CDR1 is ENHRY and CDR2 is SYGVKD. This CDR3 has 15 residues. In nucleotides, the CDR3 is TGTGCCATCAGTGAGTCGGCGGCGAACACCGGGGAGCTGTTTTTT. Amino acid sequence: CAISESAANTGELFF.

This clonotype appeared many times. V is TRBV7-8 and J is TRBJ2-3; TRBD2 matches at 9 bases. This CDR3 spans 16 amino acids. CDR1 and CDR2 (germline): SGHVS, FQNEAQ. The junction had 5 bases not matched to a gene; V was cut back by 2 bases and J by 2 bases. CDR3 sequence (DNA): TGTGCCAGCAGCTTAACGACTAGCGGCAACACAGATACGCAGTATTTT. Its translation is CASSLTTSGNTDTQYF.

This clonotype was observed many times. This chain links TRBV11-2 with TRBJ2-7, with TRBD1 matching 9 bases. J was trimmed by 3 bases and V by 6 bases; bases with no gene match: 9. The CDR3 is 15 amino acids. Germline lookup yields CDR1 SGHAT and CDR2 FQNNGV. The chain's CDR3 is CASSYLYRGLYEQYF. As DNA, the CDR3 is TGTGCCAGCAGTTACTTATACAGGGGGCTCTACGAGCAGTACTTC.

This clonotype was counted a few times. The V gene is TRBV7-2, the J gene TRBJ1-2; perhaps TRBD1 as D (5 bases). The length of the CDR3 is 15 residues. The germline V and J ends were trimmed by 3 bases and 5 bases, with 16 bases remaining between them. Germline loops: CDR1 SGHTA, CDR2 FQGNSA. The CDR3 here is CASSFAPGKGYGYTF. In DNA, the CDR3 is TGTGCCAGCAGCTTCGCGCCGGGGAAGGGGTATGGCTACACCTTC.

CDR3 nucleotides: TGCAGTGCTAGTGGGCAGGCTATCTATGGCTACACCTTC. Its translation is CSASGQAIYGYTF. The chain joins TRBV20-1 to TRBJ1-2; D gene uncertain. The CDR3 covers 13 residues. The V end was cut by 3 bases, the J end by 4 bases, with 12 bases between. Germline-derived CDR1 and CDR2 are DFQATT and SNEGSKA (reference sequence).

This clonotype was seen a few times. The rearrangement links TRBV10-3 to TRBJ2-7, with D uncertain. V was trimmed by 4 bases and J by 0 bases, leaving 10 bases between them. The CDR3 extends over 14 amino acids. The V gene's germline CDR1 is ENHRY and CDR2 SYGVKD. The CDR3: CAISAPSGSYEQYF. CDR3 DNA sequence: TGTGCCATCAGTGCGCCGAGTGGCTCCTACGAGCAGTACTTC.

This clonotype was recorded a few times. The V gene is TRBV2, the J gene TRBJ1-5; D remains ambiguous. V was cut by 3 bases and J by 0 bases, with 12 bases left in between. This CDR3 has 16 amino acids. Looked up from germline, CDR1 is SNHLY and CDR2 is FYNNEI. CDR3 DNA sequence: TGTGCCAGCAGTGAGCATTTGGGGTTTAGCAATCAGCCCCAGCATTTT. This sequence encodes CASSEHLGFSNQPQHF.

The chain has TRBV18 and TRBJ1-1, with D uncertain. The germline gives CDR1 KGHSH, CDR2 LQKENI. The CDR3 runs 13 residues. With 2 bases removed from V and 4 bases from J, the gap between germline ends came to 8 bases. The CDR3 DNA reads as TGTGCCAGCTCACCAGCCAGATCCACTGAAGCTTTCTTT. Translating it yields CASSPARSTEAFF.

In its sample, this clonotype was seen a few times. CDR3 loop: CASSPRQGKDNEQFF. DNA of the CDR3: TGTGCCAGCAGCCCCCGACAGGGGAAGGACAATGAGCAGTTCTTC. The rearrangement uses TRBV9 and TRBJ2-1; TRBD1 aligns across 8 bases. The CDR3 consists of 15 residues. The germline gives CDR1 SGDLS, CDR2 YYNGEE. V gave up 4 bases and J gave up 5 bases; unmatched junction bases: 8.

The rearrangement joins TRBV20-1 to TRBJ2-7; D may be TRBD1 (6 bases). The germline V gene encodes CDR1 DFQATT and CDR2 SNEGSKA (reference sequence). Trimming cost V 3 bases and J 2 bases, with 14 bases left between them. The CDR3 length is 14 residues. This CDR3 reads CSASLTGLPYEQYF. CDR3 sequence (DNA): TGCAGTGCTAGTTTGACAGGCCTTCCCTACGAGCAGTACTTC.

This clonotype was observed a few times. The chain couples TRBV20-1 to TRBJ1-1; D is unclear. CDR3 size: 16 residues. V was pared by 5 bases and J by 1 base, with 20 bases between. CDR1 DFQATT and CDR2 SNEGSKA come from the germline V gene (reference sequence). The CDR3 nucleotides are TGCAGTGCTCACCCGTTAGGGATCGTACCGAACACTGAAGCTTTCTTT. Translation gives CSAHPLGIVPNTEAFF.